Detailed here is one TCR beta chain. Method: immunoSEQ multiplex PCR; TCRdb's copy keeps in-frame clones and lacks some. The table includes under 250,000 clones, approximately 80% detected once. This sample stems from a study of blood T cell repertoires in COVID-19. Overall study context: PBMCs, B-cell-depleted T cells, or T cells provided the cDNA or gDNA that made up the material.

CDR3 length: 14 amino acids. V gave up 6 bases and J gave up 5 bases, with 13 bases separating them. The V gene's germline CDR1 is MDHEN and CDR2 SYDVKM. Input material: peripheral blood. The source of this sequence is a young man who had recovered from COVID-19. The gene calls are TRBV28 and TRBJ1-4; tentative D call: TRBD1 (6 bases). CDR3 nucleotide sequence: TGTGCCAGCAGCCCGGGACAAGCCAATGAAAAACTGTTTTTT. Translation: CASSPGQANEKLFF. The complete variable domain, with remaining parts taken from reference TRBV28 and TRBJ1-4, reads DVKVTQSSRYLVKRTGEKVFLECVQDMDHENMFWYRQDPGLGLRLIYFSYDVKMKEKGDIPEGYSVSREKKERFSLILESASTNQTSMYLCASSPGQANEKLFFGSGTQLSVL.